This is a list of T cell receptor beta chains from one sample in a study of blood T cells in healthy people across ages. TCRdb re-analysed the 5' RACE reads in MiXCR, keeping a single row per CDR3 protein. The sample carries 1.5 million or so distinct CDR3 sequences, approximately 38% recorded once. The sequencing input was blood. The receptors stem from a woman under 30 in good health. The CDR3 runs from the conserved cysteine through the conserved F or W. D genes are given only for firm matches. For some rows the clone size is stated as once, few or many, or as a class when expanded; others skip it.

J gene,clone size,D gene,V gene,CDR3 protein,CDR3 DNA
TRBJ2-7,few,TRBD2,TRBV6-5,CASRDLADEQYF,TGTGCCAGCAGGGACCTAGCGGACGAGCAGTACTTC
TRBJ2-7,few,TRBD2,TRBV25-1,CASSESAGLAGGRSREQYF,TGTGCCAGCAGTGAATCGGCGGGACTAGCGGGAGGTCGCTCGCGCGAGCAGTACTTC
TRBJ2-6,few,-,TRBV29-1,CSVALLSGANVLTF,TGCAGCGTTGCCCTCCTCTCTGGGGCCAACGTCCTGACTTTC
TRBJ2-7,few,-,TRBV4-1,CASSHLFRRVYEQYF,TGCGCCAGCAGCCACCTTTTTCGGCGGGTCTACGAGCAGTACTTC
TRBJ1-2,-,-,TRBV4-2,CTSSLGNFGYTF,TGTACCAGCAGCCTAGGGAACTTTGGCTACACCTTC
TRBJ2-3,-,TRBD2,TRBV13,CASRLTGTSAQMDTQYF,TGTGCCAGCAGACTTACCGGGACTAGCGCCCAGATGGATACGCAGTATTTT
TRBJ1-4,few,TRBD1,TRBV20-1,CSAQGTGKNEKLFF,TGCAGTGCTCAAGGGACAGGGAAGAATGAAAAACTGTTTTTT
TRBJ2-2,once,-,TRBV7-9,CASSLGFRGQDTGELFF,TGTGCCAGCAGCTTAGGTTTCCGGGGGCAAGACACCGGGGAGCTGTTTTTT
TRBJ2-7,-,TRBD1,TRBV5-1,CASSLQGIYEQYF,TGCGCCAGCAGCTTACAGGGGATCTACGAGCAGTACTTC
TRBJ2-4,-,TRBD2,TRBV10-2,CAISVGTRANIQYF,TGCGCCATCAGTGTCGGGACTAGGGCAAACATTCAGTACTTC
TRBJ2-7,-,-,TRBV24-1,CATEYLRGLGYEQYF,TGTGCCACCGAATACCTCAGGGGACTTGGCTACGAGCAGTACTTC
TRBJ2-7,-,TRBD2,TRBV6-2/TRBV6-3,CASSRGGYNEQYF,TGTGCCAGCAGTCGGGGGGGCTACAATGAGCAGTACTTC
TRBJ2-5,few,-,TRBV28,CASRSEETQYF,TGTGCCAGCCGATCTGAAGAGACCCAGTACTTC
TRBJ2-7,few,-,TRBV10-3,CAIADNPGDEQYF,TGTGCCATCGCGGACAACCCCGGGGACGAGCAGTACTTC
TRBJ2-3,many,TRBD2,TRBV2,CASSAGLAGDTDTQYF,TGTGCCAGCAGCGCCGGACTAGCGGGGGACACAGATACGCAGTATTTT
TRBJ1-3,-,-,TRBV4-2,CASSQDGVSGNTIYF,TGTGCCAGCAGCCAAGACGGAGTCTCTGGAAACACCATATATTTT
TRBJ1-2,-,-,TRBV7-2,CASTLLLAYGYTF,TGTGCCAGCACCTTGCTATTGGCCTATGGCTACACCTTC
TRBJ2-7,-,-,TRBV6-5,CASSYWFSRSSYEQYF,TGTGCCAGCAGTTACTGGTTCTCCAGGAGCTCCTACGAGCAGTACTTC
TRBJ2-5,-,TRBD1,TRBV25-1,CASSALGTGGKTQYF,TGTGCCAGCAGTGCCCTCGGGACAGGAGGCAAGACCCAGTACTTC
TRBJ2-7,few,TRBD1,TRBV10-3,CAAGGEYEQYF,TGTGCCGCAGGGGGCGAGTACGAGCAGTACTTC
TRBJ2-3,many,-,TRBV10-3,CAIRKAGFDTDTQYF,TGTGCCATCAGGAAAGCGGGCTTCGATACAGATACGCAGTATTTT
TRBJ1-2,-,-,TRBV5-6,CASSSQFEQKYYGYTF,TGTGCCAGCAGCTCCCAGTTTGAACAGAAATACTATGGCTACACCTTC
TRBJ2-6,few,-,TRBV18,CASSPPPGANVLTF,TGTGCCAGCTCACCACCCCCGGGGGCCAACGTCCTGACTTTC
TRBJ2-7,-,TRBD1,TRBV5-1,CASSLDGQGGREQYF,TGCGCCAGCAGCTTGGATGGACAGGGTGGTCGCGAGCAGTACTTC
TRBJ2-7,-,-,TRBV2,CASSEKTGTLSYEQYF,TGTGCCAGCAGTGAAAAGACCGGGACTCTCTCCTACGAGCAGTACTTC
TRBJ2-7,-,TRBD2,TRBV25-1,CASSHTSGSGNEQYF,TGTGCCAGCAGCCACACTAGCGGGAGCGGCAATGAGCAGTACTTC
TRBJ1-6,-,-,TRBV9,CASSPQGREASPLHF,TGTGCCAGCAGCCCTCAGGGCAGGGAGGCTTCACCCCTCCACTTT
TRBJ2-7,few,-,TRBV6-6,CASSTGRRYEQYF,TGTGCCAGCAGCACCGGGAGAAGATACGAGCAGTACTTC
TRBJ2-5,-,-,TRBV7-2,CASSLVDGSGYEQYF,TGTGCCAGCAGCTTAGTTGACGGGAGCGGTTATGAGCAGTACTTC
TRBJ1-2,-,-,TRBV20-1,CSARGDRNYGYTF,TGCAGTGCTAGAGGCGACAGGAACTATGGCTACACCTTC
TRBJ1-5,-,-,TRBV2,CASSEGPRTIGNQPQHF,TGTGCCAGCAGTGAAGGGCCGCGGACCATAGGCAATCAGCCCCAGCATTTT
TRBJ2-7,few,-,TRBV9,CASSPWTGSSYEQYF,TGTGCCAGCAGCCCCTGGACGGGGAGCTCCTACGAGCAGTACTTC
TRBJ2-1,-,TRBD2,TRBV13,CASSYGLAGGGRFF,TGTGCCAGCAGCTACGGACTAGCGGGAGGTGGTCGGTTCTTC
TRBJ2-1,-,TRBD1,TRBV6-6,CASSRRQGSDNEQFF,TGTGCCAGCAGTCGTAGACAGGGTTCGGACAATGAGCAGTTCTTC
TRBJ2-7,few,TRBD1,TRBV29-1,CSVDYRGSSYEQYF,TGCAGCGTAGATTACAGGGGAAGCTCCTACGAGCAGTACTTC
TRBJ2-1,once,-,TRBV30,CAWDLSTYNEQFF,TGTGCCTGGGACCTTAGCACGTACAATGAGCAGTTCTTC
TRBJ1-1,-,-,TRBV6-6,CASSYSAGIMNTEAFF,TGTGCCAGCAGTTACTCGGCAGGGATCATGAACACTGAAGCTTTCTTT
TRBJ1-2,few,-,TRBV10-3,CATHDISYGYTF,TGTGCCACCCACGATATAAGCTATGGCTACACCTTC
TRBJ2-7,-,-,TRBV27,CASSSQSRLEQYF,TGTGCCAGCAGTTCCCAGTCCCGCCTCGAGCAGTACTTC
TRBJ2-6,-,TRBD1,TRBV29-1,CSPADSDRGQIGSVCGANVLTF,TGCAGCCCCGCTGACTCGGACAGGGGGCAAATCGGTTCGGTGTGTGGGGCCAACGTCCTGACTTTC
TRBJ2-4,-,TRBD1,TRBV5-1,CASSRIQGAGKNIQYF,TGCGCCAGCAGCCGCATACAGGGGGCAGGCAAAAACATTCAGTACTTC
TRBJ1-5,-,-,TRBV15,CATSREVLDQPQHF,TGTGCCACCAGCAGAGAAGTATTGGATCAGCCCCAGCATTTT
TRBJ2-1,-,-,TRBV5-1,CASCRDGGLYNEQFF,TGCGCCAGTTGCCGGGACGGGGGCCTCTACAATGAGCAGTTCTTC
TRBJ2-4,few,TRBD2,TRBV7-2,CASSPVAGARTLSDKNIQYF,TGTGCCAGCAGCCCGGTAGCGGGAGCGCGGACCCTGAGCGACAAAAACATTCAGTACTTC
TRBJ2-1,-,TRBD2,TRBV2,CASRATITSGGDNEQFF,TGTGCCAGCAGAGCAACCATTACTAGCGGGGGGGACAATGAGCAGTTCTTC